The 17 T cell receptor beta chains listed next were all sequenced from one sample in a study of blood T cell repertoires in COVID-19. Sequencing used immunoSEQ multiplex PCR; TCRdb keeps in-frame clones, though not all of them. The sample records 200,000 to 250,000 clones, 84% being singletons. Sequenced material: PBMCs or T cells enriched from blood (not recorded which). The receptors derive from a man in his sixties who had recovered from COVID-19.

The CDR3 DNA sequence: TGTGCCAGCAGCTTGGGCAGGACAGGGGGCCTGTACGAGCAGTACTTC. Translated, it gives CASSLGRTGGLYEQYF. V and J are TRBV5-4 and TRBJ2-7; 11 nucleotides match TRBD1. After removal of 0 bases from V and 4 bases from J, the junction contained 6 bases not matched to a gene. CDR1 and CDR2 (germline): SGHNT, YYREEE (reference sequence). CDR3 size: 16 residues.

The V and J genes are TRBV2 and TRBJ2-5, with TRBD1 as a possible D gene (5 bases). There are 12 residues in the CDR3. Trimming stripped 7 bases from V and 2 bases from J, with 8 bases between. Germline V CDR1 and CDR2: SNHLY, FYNNEI. DNA for the CDR3: TGTGCCAGCAAGGGGCTTCAAGAGACCCAGTACTTC. Its protein is CASKGLQETQYF.

This chain uses TRBV25-1 with TRBJ2-1, with 8 bases that match TRBD2. Germline V gives CDR1 MGHDK, CDR2 SYGVNS. CDR3 size: 16 residues. The trim removed 3 bases at V and 2 bases at J, leaving 6 bases unmatched. DNA of the CDR3: TGTGCCAGCAGTGATTCGAGCGGGGGCACCTACAATGAGCAGTTCTTC. This translates into CASSDSSGGTYNEQFF.

V is TRBV19 and J is TRBJ1-1; 8 bases line up with TRBD1. The CDR3 consists of 15 residues. J lost 5 bases, V lost 6 bases, and 11 bases had no gene match. CDR1 is LNHDA, CDR2 SQIVND, per germline (reference sequence). CDR3 protein: CASRTIVDRDTEAFF. CDR3 DNA: TGTGCCAGTAGGACTATAGTGGACAGGGATACTGAAGCTTTCTTT.

This clone was seen only once. V gene TRBV7-8 combines with J gene TRBJ2-2; unclear D gene. Germline V lookup: CDR1 SGHVS, CDR2 FQNEAQ. The V end lost 1 base, the J end lost 0 bases, and 6 bases lay between the germline ends. This CDR3 is built from 15 residues. CDR3 region: CASSLGQTNTGELFF. CDR3 DNA sequence: TGTGCCAGCAGCTTAGGGCAAACGAACACCGGGGAGCTGTTTTTT. The variable domain in full, completed from reference TRBV7-8 and TRBJ2-2, reads GAGVSQSPRYKVAKRGQDVALRCDPISGHVSLFWYQQALGQGPEFLTYFQNEAQLDKSGLPSDRFFAERPEGSVSTLKIQRTQQEDSAVYLCASSLGQTNTGELFFGEGSRLTVL.

The chain combines TRBV5-4 with TRBJ2-7; 7 nucleotides agree with TRBD1. The J segment lost 4 bases and the V segment lost 2 bases, leaving 9 bases of the junction unmatched. Looked up from germline, CDR1 is SGHNT and CDR2 is YYREEE (reference sequence). The CDR3 is 15 residues long. The CDR3 is CASSFGPGQPYEQYF. CDR3 in DNA: TGTGCCAGCAGCTTTGGGCCGGGACAGCCGTACGAGCAGTACTTC.

CDR3 sequence (DNA): TGTGCCACCAGTGAGTGGACAGGTTTGAACACCGGGGAGCTGTTTTTT. Translating it yields CATSEWTGLNTGELFF. The chain combines TRBV24-1 with TRBJ2-2; TRBD1 matches at 7 bases. Per the germline V gene, CDR1 is KGHDR and CDR2 is SFDVKD. The CDR3 runs 16 residues. The J segment lost 1 base and the V segment lost 4 bases, leaving 5 bases of the junction unmatched.

V is TRBV7-3 and J is TRBJ2-2; 7 bases match TRBD1. The CDR3 consists of 13 residues. V trimming: 5 bases; J trimming: 6 bases; junction bases outside the gene matches: 3. Germline assignment: CDR1 SGHTA and CDR2 FQGTGA. CDR3: CASSQGGPGELFF. Here the CDR3 DNA reads TGTGCCAGCAGCCAAGGGGGCCCCGGGGAGCTGTTTTTT.

This clone came up once. The genes are TRBV7-9 and TRBJ1-2, with D possibly matching TRBD1 (6 bases). This CDR3 has 14 residues. In germline, CDR1 is SEHNR, CDR2 FQNEAQ (reference sequence). V shed 4 bases and J shed 3 bases, with 12 bases lying between them. CDR3 coding DNA: TGTGCCAGCAGCTCGACAGGAATCGACTATGGCTACACCTTC. It is translated as CASSSTGIDYGYTF.

This rearrangement joins TRBV19 to TRBJ1-6, with D possibly matching TRBD1 (5 bases). CDR1 and CDR2 (germline): LNHDA, SQIVND (reference sequence). The CDR3 sequence is 15 residues long. Trimming removed 10 bases from V and 0 bases from J, with 13 bases in between. CDR3 residues: CATWGGDSYNSPLHF. CDR3 coding DNA: TGTGCCACCTGGGGGGGGGACTCCTATAATTCACCCCTCCACTTT. Using reference TRBV19 and TRBJ1-6 for the parts outside the CDR3, the full variable domain is DGGITQSPKYLFRKEGQNVTLSCEQNLNHDAMYWYRQDPGQGLRLIYYSQIVNDFQKGDIAEGYSVSREKKESFPLTVTSAQKNPTAFYLCATWGGDSYNSPLHFGNGTRLTVT.

This clone was counted a few times. Other DNA sequences within the sample encode an identical CDR3. The V call is TRBV30, the J call TRBJ1-1; no definite D call. With 0 bases removed from V and 1 base from J, the gap between germline ends came to 6 bases. The CDR3 loop spans 13 amino acids. Per germline, CDR1 GTSNPN and CDR2 SVGIG (reference sequence). In nucleotides, the CDR3 is TGTGCCTGGAGTGTACGAGGGAACACTGAAGCTTTCTTT. Its translation is CAWSVRGNTEAFF.

This chain joins TRBV4-3 and TRBJ1-2; 10 nucleotides agree with TRBD1. Germline V gives CDR1 LGHNA, CDR2 YSLEER. CDR3 length: 15 amino acids. After removal of 3 bases from V and 2 bases from J, the junction contained 3 bases not matched to a gene. The CDR3 spells CASSQRTGGNYGYTF. CDR3 nucleotides: TGCGCCAGCAGCCAGAGGACAGGGGGGAACTATGGCTACACCTTC.

The chain is built from TRBV7-3 and TRBJ2-1; the D gene is possibly TRBD1 (6 bases). Trimming removed 5 bases at V and 1 base at J, with 12 bases between. Germline-derived CDR1 and CDR2 are SGHTA and FQGTGA. The CDR3 totals 15 residues. CDR3 protein: CASSQDGQSYNEQFF. The CDR3 coding sequence is TGTGCCAGCAGCCAGGATGGACAGTCCTACAATGAGCAGTTCTTC.

The table lists this clone with a count of one. This chain connects TRBV25-1 to TRBJ1-1; D unresolved. The CDR3 is 11 amino acids. V was clipped by 4 bases and J by 11 bases, with 11 bases between them. Looked up from germline, CDR1 is MGHDK and CDR2 is SYGVNS. CDR3 nucleotides: TGTGCCAGCAGTGCAAGAGGAGCGGCTTTCTTT. Its translation: CASSARGAAFF. Variable domain in full (rest from reference TRBV25-1 and TRBJ1-1): EADIYQTPRYLVIGTGKKITLECSQTMGHDKMYWYQQDPGMELHLIHYSYGVNSTEKGDLSSESTVSRIRTEHFPLTLESARPSHTSQYLCASSARGAAFFGQGTRLTVV.

Regarding this clone: The junction and the germline gene differ at one end; a read error may be behind it. The chain couples TRBV7-2 to TRBJ2-3; 9 nucleotides agree with TRBD2. CDR3 length equals 15 residues. The germline CDR1 and CDR2 sequences are SGHTA and FQGNSA. The CDR3 DNA reads as TGTGCCAGCAGCTTAGTCGGGACTAGCAAAGATACGCAGTATTTT. The encoded protein is CASSLVGTSKDTQYF.

The chain links TRBV24-1 to TRBJ1-2, with D possibly matching TRBD1 (5 bases). The germline V gene has CDR1 KGHDR and CDR2 SFDVKD. Trimming cost V 3 bases and J 3 bases, with 10 bases left between them. The length of the CDR3 is 14 residues. CDR3 protein: CATSDARVHYGYTF. The CDR3 DNA follows: TGTGCCACCAGTGATGCCAGGGTTCACTATGGCTACACCTTC.

This chain joins TRBV30 and TRBJ2-7; 10 bases match TRBD1. CDR3 length: 14 residues. J lost 3 bases, V lost 2 bases, and 4 bases had no gene match. Germline-derived CDR1 and CDR2 are GTSNPN and SVGIG (reference sequence). The CDR3 sequence: CAWSFGTGVYEQYF. Written as DNA, the CDR3 is TGTGCCTGGAGTTTTGGGACAGGGGTCTACGAGCAGTACTTC.